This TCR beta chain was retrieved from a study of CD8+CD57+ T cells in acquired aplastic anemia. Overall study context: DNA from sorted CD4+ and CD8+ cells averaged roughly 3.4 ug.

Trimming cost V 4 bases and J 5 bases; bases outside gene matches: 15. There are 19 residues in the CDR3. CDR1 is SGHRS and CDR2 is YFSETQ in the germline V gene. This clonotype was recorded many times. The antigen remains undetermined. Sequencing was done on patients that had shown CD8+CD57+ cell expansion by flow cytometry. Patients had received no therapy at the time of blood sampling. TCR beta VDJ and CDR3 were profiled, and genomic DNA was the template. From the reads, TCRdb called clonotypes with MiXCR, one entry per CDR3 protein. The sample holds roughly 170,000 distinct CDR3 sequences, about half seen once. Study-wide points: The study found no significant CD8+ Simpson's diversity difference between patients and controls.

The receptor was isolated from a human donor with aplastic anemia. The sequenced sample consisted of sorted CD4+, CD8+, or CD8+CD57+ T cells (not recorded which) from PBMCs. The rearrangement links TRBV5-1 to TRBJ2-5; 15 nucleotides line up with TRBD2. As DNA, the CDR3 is TGCGCCAGCAGCCTAGCCTCTGGACTAGCGGGGGGGCAAGGGGAGACCCAGTACTTC. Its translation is CASSLASGLAGGQGETQYF. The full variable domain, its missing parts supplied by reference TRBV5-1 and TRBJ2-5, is KAGVTQTPRYLIKTRGQQVTLSCSPISGHRSVSWYQQTPGQGLQFLFEYFSETQRNKGNFPGRFSGRQFSNSRSEMNVSTLELGDSALYLCASSLASGLAGGQGETQYFGPGTRLLVL.